The 6 T cell receptor beta chains below were found in one sample sequenced in a study of blood T cell repertoires in COVID-19. Repertoires were generated with immunoSEQ multiplex PCR, while TCRdb's copy carries only in-frame clones and drops some. The sample has about 140,000 clones, more than 70% seen once. Source material: PBMCs or T cells enriched from blood (not recorded which). These receptor sequences come from a man aged 35-49 years with acute COVID-19.

V gene TRBV6-2 or TRBV6-3 combines with J gene TRBJ1-5, with D unresolved. The V gene lost 1 base and the J gene lost 4 bases, with 11 bases spanning the gap. Germline V gene lookup returns CDR1 MNHEY and CDR2 SVGEGT. The CDR3 extends over 15 amino acids. CDR3 loop: CASSYFIMANQPQHF. DNA for the CDR3: TGTGCCAGCAGTTACTTTATAATGGCAAATCAGCCCCAGCATTTT.

The chain employs TRBV5-1 and TRBJ2-5, with D unresolved. The CDR3 loop spans 13 amino acids. The V gene lost 0 bases and the J gene lost 2 bases, with 5 bases spanning the gap. Germline CDR1 and CDR2: SGHRS and YFSETQ. CDR3 amino acids: CASSLDIQETQYF. As DNA, the CDR3 is TGCGCCAGCAGCTTGGACATACAAGAGACCCAGTACTTC. Variable domain in full (rest from reference TRBV5-1 and TRBJ2-5): KAGVTQTPRYLIKTRGQQVTLSCSPISGHRSVSWYQQTPGQGLQFLFEYFSETQRNKGNFPGRFSGRQFSNSRSEMNVSTLELGDSALYLCASSLDIQETQYFGPGTRLLVL.

The rearrangement uses TRBV29-1 and TRBJ2-1; 8 positions agree with TRBD2. CDR3 length: 12 amino acids. In germline, CDR1 is SQVTM, CDR2 ANQGSEA. The V segment lost 5 bases and the J segment 4 bases; nucleotides outside the gene matches: 1. CDR3 in DNA: TGCAGCGTTCGCGGGAGGTACAATGAGCAGTTCTTC. Its protein product is CSVRGRYNEQFF.

J is TRBJ2-1 and V is TRBV7-8; 8 bases are a match to TRBD2. V shed 5 bases and J 4 bases; nucleotides not matched to a gene: 7. The CDR3 is 15 amino acids. Germline V gives CDR1 SGHVS, CDR2 FQNEAQ. CDR3 nucleotide sequence: TGTGCCAGCAGCCCGAAGCGGGAGAATTACAATGAGCAGTTCTTC. This gives the protein CASSPKRENYNEQFF.

The chain recombines TRBV7-9 with TRBJ1-5; D ambiguous. This CDR3 has 15 amino acids. The V end lost 5 bases, the J end lost 2 bases, and 13 bases lay between the germline ends. Per germline, CDR1 SEHNR and CDR2 FQNEAQ (reference sequence). The CDR3 DNA is TGTGCCAGCAGCGCAGGAATAGAAGGCAATCAGCCCCAGCATTTT. Translated: CASSAGIEGNQPQHF.

The rearrangement links TRBV18 to TRBJ2-1, with D possibly matching TRBD2 (5 bases). Germline CDR1 and CDR2: KGHSH and LQKENI. V was clipped by 0 bases and J by 0 bases, with 9 bases between them. The CDR3 has 16 amino acids. CDR3 nucleotide sequence: TGTGCCAGCTCACCACCTGGGGAGTACTCCTACAATGAGCAGTTCTTC. This encodes CASSPPGEYSYNEQFF. Full variable domain (remainder filled in from reference TRBV18 and TRBJ2-1): NAGVMQNPRHLVRRRGQEARLRCSPMKGHSHVYWYRQLPEEGLKFMVYLQKENIIDESGMPKERFSAEFPKEGPSILRIQQVVRGDSAAYFCASSPPGEYSYNEQFFGPGTRLTVL.